These T cell receptor beta chains were read from a single sample in a study of blood T cell repertoires in COVID-19. Sequencing was performed with immunoSEQ multiplex PCR; in TCRdb, only in-frame clones are kept and a portion is missing. The sample yields about 140,000 clones, more than 70% seen once. The specimen was peripheral blood. The receptors derive from a woman in her sixties with acute or convalescent COVID-19. Each CDR3 is given with its conserved first and last residue. Fields, in order: D gene, J gene, V gene, clone size, CDR3 protein, CDR3 DNA. The D gene is left open where the match is weak. Expanded clones are given a class, and other clones once, few, many or no size at all.

>.|TRBJ1-1|TRBV11-1|.
CASSFSPGISEAFF
TGTGCCAGCAGCTTTAGTCCGGGAATTTCTGAAGCTTTCTTT
>.|TRBJ1-5|TRBV7-2|.
CASSQRQGNQPQHF
TGTGCCAGCAGCCAACGACAGGGCAATCAGCCCCAGCATTTT
>TRBD1|TRBJ1-6|TRBV14|.
CASSQDLGRGLSPLHF
TGTGCCAGCAGCCAAGACCTGGGCAGGGGGCTTTCACCCCTCCACTTT
>TRBD1|TRBJ1-3|TRBV6-2/TRBV6-3|.
CASSRGPGNTIYF
TGTGCCAGCAGTAGGGGGCCTGGAAACACCATATATTTT
>TRBD1|TRBJ1-6|TRBV6-5|.
CASSLTGVGSPLHF
TGTGCCAGCAGTTTAACAGGGGTTGGTTCACCCCTCCACTTT
>TRBD2|TRBJ2-5|TRBV6-5|.
CASSISGGRQETQYF
TGTGCCAGCAGTATCAGCGGGGGGCGCCAAGAGACCCAGTACTTC
>TRBD2|TRBJ2-3|TRBV7-3|few
CASSLAGGSTDTQYF
TGTGCCAGCAGCCTAGCGGGGGGGAGCACAGATACGCAGTATTTT
>.|TRBJ1-5|TRBV9|.
CASSVESAGQPQHF
TGTGCCAGCAGCGTAGAGAGTGCGGGCCAGCCCCAGCATTTT
>TRBD1|TRBJ2-7|TRBV19|.
CASSPSRDSFWGRYF
TGTGCCAGTAGTCCCTCCCGGGACAGCTTTTGGGGCAGGTACTTC
>.|TRBJ1-1|TRBV29-1|.
CSVEDSAGIAGTEAFF
TGCAGCGTTGAAGATAGCGCAGGGATAGCGGGAACTGAAGCTTTCTTT
>.|TRBJ1-5|TRBV28|.
CASSPYSNQPQHF
TGTGCCAGCAGTCCGTATAGCAATCAGCCCCAGCATTTT
>.|TRBJ2-5|TRBV7-6|.
CASSPNEETQYF
TGTGCCAGCAGCCCAAATGAAGAGACCCAGTACTTC
>TRBD2|TRBJ2-3|TRBV9|.
CASSARTSGGVADTQYF
TGTGCCAGCAGCGCCCGGACTAGCGGGGGGGTCGCAGATACGCAGTATTTT
>.|TRBJ2-1|TRBV24-1|.
CATSDADSTSSYNEQFF
TGTGCCACCAGTGATGCCGATTCAACTAGTTCCTACAATGAGCAGTTCTTC
>.|TRBJ1-6|TRBV6-5|.
CASQRAGGGLHF
TGTGCCAGCCAACGGGCGGGCGGGGGGCTCCACTTT
>TRBD2|TRBJ2-2|TRBV27|.
CASSQLAGGPRAGELFF
TGTGCCAGCAGTCAACTAGCGGGGGGGCCGAGGGCCGGGGAGCTGTTTTTT
>.|TRBJ2-1|TRBV11-2|.
CASRRAANEQFF
TGTGCCAGCAGAAGAGCCGCCAATGAGCAGTTCTTC
>.|TRBJ2-5|TRBV18|few
CASSPGVDETQYF
TGTGCCAGCTCACCGGGAGTCGACGAGACCCAGTACTTC
>.|TRBJ2-3|TRBV27|.
CASSDRGVVVPDTQYF
TGTGCCAGCAGTGATCGAGGTGTTGTAGTTCCAGATACGCAGTATTTT
>.|TRBJ2-3|TRBV10-3|.
CAISERGEDTQYF
TGTGCCATCAGTGAACGGGGAGAAGATACGCAGTATTTT
>.|TRBJ1-1|TRBV5-6|.
CASSLGGWMNTEAFF
TGTGCCAGCAGCTTGGGAGGGTGGATGAACACTGAAGCTTTCTTT
>TRBD1|TRBJ2-3|TRBV13|.
CASRGTGTGWDTQYF
TGTGCCAGCAGGGGGACCGGGACAGGGTGGGATACGCAGTATTTT
>TRBD2|TRBJ2-3|TRBV29-1|.
CSADLVQTSGSRYF
TGCAGCGCCGACCTTGTACAGACTAGCGGGTCCAGGTATTTT
>.|TRBJ1-4|TRBV18|.
CASSPFPLRATNEKLFF
TGTGCCAGCTCACCCTTTCCTTTGCGTGCAACTAATGAAAAACTGTTTTTT
>.|TRBJ1-6|TRBV9|.
CASSVGRQANSYNSPLHF
TGTGCCAGCAGCGTAGGGAGACAGGCAAACTCCTATAATTCACCCCTCCACTTT
>.|TRBJ1-1|TRBV6-5|.
CASRDYGQKNTEAFF
TGTGCCAGCAGAGACTACGGACAGAAGAACACTGAAGCTTTCTTT
>.|TRBJ1-5|TRBV10-3|.
CAISGTGNQPQHF
TGTGCCATCAGTGGGACAGGCAATCAGCCCCAGCATTTT
>TRBD1|TRBJ2-7|TRBV7-9|.
CASSRQGAFYEQYF
TGTGCCAGCAGCAGACAGGGGGCGTTTTACGAGCAGTACTTC
>.|TRBJ2-3|TRBV20-1|few
CSAGIPQYF
TGCAGCGCAGGGATCCCGCAGTATTTT
>TRBD1|TRBJ2-1|TRBV10-3|.
CAISESGTGADEQFF
TGTGCCATCAGTGAGTCCGGGACAGGGGCCGATGAGCAGTTCTTC
>.|TRBJ2-1|TRBV24-1|.
CATSGAGFYNEQFF
TGTGCCACCAGTGGGGCAGGGTTCTACAATGAGCAGTTCTTC
>.|TRBJ2-5|TRBV5-1|few
CASSFDQGFWETQYF
TGCGCCAGCAGCTTCGATCAGGGGTTTTGGGAGACCCAGTACTTC
>.|TRBJ2-3|TRBV5-1|.
CASSILTDTQYF
TGCGCCAGCAGCATATTAACAGATACGCAGTATTTT
>TRBD1|TRBJ2-1|TRBV5-5|once
CASSSGQILNEQFF
TGTGCCAGCAGCTCGGGACAGATTCTCAATGAGCAGTTCTTC
>TRBD1|TRBJ2-7|TRBV14|.
CASSQDGGQDPYEQYF
TGTGCCAGCAGCCAAGATGGCGGACAGGACCCCTACGAGCAGTACTTC
>TRBD1|TRBJ2-3|TRBV30|.
CAWSWGQGSDTQYF
TGTGCCTGGAGTTGGGGACAGGGTTCAGATACGCAGTATTTT
>.|TRBJ1-4|TRBV14|.
CASSQDPRKLSGATNEKLFF
TGTGCCAGCAGCCAAGATCCCCGGAAATTGTCGGGTGCAACTAATGAAAAACTGTTTTTT
>.|TRBJ2-7|TRBV7-2|once
CASSFSGYSYEQYF
TGTGCCAGCAGCTTTAGCGGCTACTCCTACGAGCAGTACTTC
>.|TRBJ2-1|TRBV5-5|.
CASSFMLGLVGNEQFF
TGTGCCAGCAGCTTTATGTTGGGGCTAGTAGGCAATGAGCAGTTCTTC
>TRBD2|TRBJ2-7|TRBV4-1|once
CASSQSFAGGRTYEQYF
TGCGCCAGCAGCCAAAGCTTCGCGGGGGGGAGAACCTACGAGCAGTACTTC
>.|TRBJ2-1|TRBV19|.
CASNGRYNEQFF
TGTGCCAGTAATGGCAGATACAATGAGCAGTTCTTC
>.|TRBJ2-1|TRBV7-9|.
CASSLVALWPEQFF
TGTGCCAGCAGCTTAGTAGCACTTTGGCCTGAGCAGTTCTTC